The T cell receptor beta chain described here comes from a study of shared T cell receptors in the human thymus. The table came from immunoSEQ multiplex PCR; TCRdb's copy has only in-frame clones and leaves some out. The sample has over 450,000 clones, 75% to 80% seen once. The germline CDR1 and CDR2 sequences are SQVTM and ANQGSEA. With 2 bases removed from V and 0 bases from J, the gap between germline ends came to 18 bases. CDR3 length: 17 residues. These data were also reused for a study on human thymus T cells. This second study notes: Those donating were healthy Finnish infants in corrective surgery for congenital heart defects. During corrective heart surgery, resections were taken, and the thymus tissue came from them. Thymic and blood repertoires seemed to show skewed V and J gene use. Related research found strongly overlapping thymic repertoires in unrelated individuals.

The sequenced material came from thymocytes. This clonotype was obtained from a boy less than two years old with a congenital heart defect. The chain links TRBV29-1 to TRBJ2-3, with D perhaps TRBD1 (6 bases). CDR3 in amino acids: CSVEWQGRPTSTDTQYF. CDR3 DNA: TGCAGCGTTGAATGGCAGGGGCGCCCCACTAGCACAGATACGCAGTATTTT.